Listed below are T cell receptor beta chains from one sample, sequenced in a study of OX40 agonist ivuxolimab in advanced cancers. Clones were read by immunoSEQ multiplex PCR, and TCRdb kept only the in-frame ones, dropping some. The sample has some 35,000 clones, just under 85% seen once. The sequences come from CD4+ or CD8+ T cells sorted from blood, collected in a trial of the OX40 agonist ivuxolimab. The receptors derive from an adult with an advanced solid tumor such as melanoma, head and neck, liver or kidney cancer. The CDR3 runs from the conserved cysteine through the conserved F or W. D genes are given only for firm matches. Clone size is shown for a subset of rows, as once, few, many or a class of expanded clone.

CDR3nt: TGTGCCAGCAGCTTGGCCCTAGCGGGGGAAGAGACCCAGTACTTC
CDR3aa: CASSLALAGEETQYF
j_gene: TRBJ2-5
len: 15
abundance: NA
d_gene: TRBD2
v_gene: TRBV5-8

CDR3nt: TGTGCCAGCAGCAGGTCAGATACGCAGTATTTT
CDR3aa: CASSRSDTQYF
j_gene: TRBJ2-3
len: 11
abundance: NA
d_gene: NA
v_gene: TRBV2

CDR3nt: TGCAGCGTGGGGGGTTCGAACGAGCAGTACTTC
CDR3aa: CSVGGSNEQYF
j_gene: TRBJ2-7
len: 11
abundance: NA
d_gene: NA
v_gene: TRBV29-1

CDR3nt: TGTGCCAGCAGCTTAGGGACTAGCGGGAGACGGGTGCAGTACTTC
CDR3aa: CASSLGTSGRRVQYF
j_gene: TRBJ2-7
len: 15
abundance: NA
d_gene: TRBD2
v_gene: TRBV11-1

CDR3nt: TGTGCCAGCAGTTCCCTTGGCTCTGGAAACACCATATATTTT
CDR3aa: CASSSLGSGNTIYF
j_gene: TRBJ1-3
len: 14
abundance: NA
d_gene: NA
v_gene: TRBV6-4

CDR3nt: TGTGCCAGCAGCGTAGGAAGGGGCGAGCAGTACTTC
CDR3aa: CASSVGRGEQYF
j_gene: TRBJ2-7
len: 12
abundance: NA
d_gene: NA
v_gene: TRBV9

CDR3nt: TGTGCCAGCTCCCCCGGGCCTAACTACGAGCAGTACTTC
CDR3aa: CASSPGPNYEQYF
j_gene: TRBJ2-7
len: 13
abundance: NA
d_gene: NA
v_gene: TRBV18

CDR3nt: TGTGCCAGCAGCTTGGTTTCCAGGGCGAGGCACGAGCAGTACTTC
CDR3aa: CASSLVSRARHEQYF
j_gene: TRBJ2-7
len: 15
abundance: NA
d_gene: NA
v_gene: TRBV5-6

CDR3nt: TGTGCCAGCAGTTTAGTTAGGGGCTTATCCTACGAGCAGTACTTC
CDR3aa: CASSLVRGLSYEQYF
j_gene: TRBJ2-7
len: 15
abundance: NA
d_gene: NA
v_gene: TRBV28

CDR3nt: TGTGCCAGCTCACCACAACCCGGGACAGATACGCAGTATTTT
CDR3aa: CASSPQPGTDTQYF
j_gene: TRBJ2-3
len: 14
abundance: NA
d_gene: NA
v_gene: TRBV18

CDR3nt: TGTGCCAGCCCCCAGGTAGCAGGGTCTAAAGCTTACAATGAGCAGTTCTTC
CDR3aa: CASPQVAGSKAYNEQFF
j_gene: TRBJ2-1
len: 17
abundance: NA
d_gene: NA
v_gene: TRBV27

CDR3nt: TGTGCCAGCAGCTTAGCGCTTGCGGGGGGGCCGTACCAAGAGACCCAGTACTTC
CDR3aa: CASSLALAGGPYQETQYF
j_gene: TRBJ2-5
len: 18
abundance: few
d_gene: TRBD2
v_gene: TRBV7-8

CDR3nt: TGTGCCAGCGGGCAAGAGACCCAGTACTTC
CDR3aa: CASGQETQYF
j_gene: TRBJ2-5
len: 10
abundance: NA
d_gene: NA
v_gene: TRBV21-1

CDR3nt: TGTGCCAGCAGCACCCAACAGGGGCCCGGGGAGCTGTTTTTT
CDR3aa: CASSTQQGPGELFF
j_gene: TRBJ2-2
len: 14
abundance: once
d_gene: TRBD1
v_gene: TRBV5-4

CDR3nt: TGCGCCAGCAGCTTGGTACCCGGGCCCGAAAACATTCAGTACTTC
CDR3aa: CASSLVPGPENIQYF
j_gene: TRBJ2-4
len: 15
abundance: NA
d_gene: NA
v_gene: TRBV5-1

CDR3nt: TGTGCCAGCAGCCCTTCCGGGACTAGCGGAAACGAGCAGTACTTC
CDR3aa: CASSPSGTSGNEQYF
j_gene: TRBJ2-7
len: 15
abundance: once
d_gene: TRBD2
v_gene: TRBV7-9

CDR3nt: TGTGCCAGCAGCTTGCCGGGTACTGAAGCTTTCTTT
CDR3aa: CASSLPGTEAFF
j_gene: TRBJ1-1
len: 12
abundance: NA
d_gene: NA
v_gene: TRBV5-6

CDR3nt: TGTGCCAGCAAACTCACCTCTGGGGCCAACGTCCTGACTTTC
CDR3aa: CASKLTSGANVLTF
j_gene: TRBJ2-6
len: 14
abundance: NA
d_gene: NA
v_gene: TRBV6-1

CDR3nt: TGTGCCAGCAGCGTACTAGAGAACACCGGGGAGCTGTTTTTT
CDR3aa: CASSVLENTGELFF
j_gene: TRBJ2-2
len: 14
abundance: NA
d_gene: NA
v_gene: TRBV9

CDR3nt: TGTGCCAGCAGCTCCGGGACTCTTAAGGGGACGCAGTATTTT
CDR3aa: CASSSGTLKGTQYF
j_gene: TRBJ2-3
len: 14
abundance: NA
d_gene: NA
v_gene: TRBV6-6

CDR3nt: TGTGCCACCAGGCGGGAGGGCCGCACCGGGGAGCTGTTTTTT
CDR3aa: CATRREGRTGELFF
j_gene: TRBJ2-2
len: 14
abundance: NA
d_gene: TRBD2
v_gene: TRBV15

CDR3nt: TGCGCCAGCAACGGGACAACCCATGAGCAGTTCTTC
CDR3aa: CASNGTTHEQFF
j_gene: TRBJ2-1
len: 12
abundance: once
d_gene: NA
v_gene: TRBV23-1

CDR3nt: TGCGCCAGCAGCTTGGTACAGGGGATGGGCTATGGCTACACCTTC
CDR3aa: CASSLVQGMGYGYTF
j_gene: TRBJ1-2
len: 15
abundance: once
d_gene: TRBD1
v_gene: TRBV5-1

CDR3nt: TGTGCCAGCAGCCCTACCCGGGCAGGTCGGCAAGAGACCCAGTACTTC
CDR3aa: CASSPTRAGRQETQYF
j_gene: TRBJ2-5
len: 16
abundance: NA
d_gene: NA
v_gene: TRBV5-6

CDR3nt: TGCGCCAGCAGTCATCCTCCGAGACAGGGGCCCACTGAAGCTTTCTTT
CDR3aa: CASSHPPRQGPTEAFF
j_gene: TRBJ1-1
len: 16
abundance: NA
d_gene: TRBD1
v_gene: TRBV23-1

CDR3nt: TGTGCCTGGAGGGACAGGTCGGGCACAGATACGCAGTATTTT
CDR3aa: CAWRDRSGTDTQYF
j_gene: TRBJ2-3
len: 14
abundance: NA
d_gene: TRBD1
v_gene: TRBV30

CDR3nt: TGTGCCAGCAGCTTAACGGGAAGCGGGAGGTTAAATGAGCAGTTCTTC
CDR3aa: CASSLTGSGRLNEQFF
j_gene: TRBJ2-1
len: 16
abundance: NA
d_gene: TRBD2
v_gene: TRBV7-3

CDR3nt: TGTGCCAGCGTCTCGGGACAGGTTGGGGCTGAAGCTTTCTTT
CDR3aa: CASVSGQVGAEAFF
j_gene: TRBJ1-1
len: 14
abundance: NA
d_gene: TRBD1
v_gene: TRBV2

CDR3nt: TGTGCCAGCAGTGGGACGTTAGGGGGCTACACTGAAGCTTTCTTT
CDR3aa: CASSGTLGGYTEAFF
j_gene: TRBJ1-1
len: 15
abundance: NA
d_gene: TRBD1
v_gene: TRBV6-5

CDR3nt: TGTGCCAGCAGTGAACCGGGGGGACTGTGGTACGAGCAGTACTTC
CDR3aa: CASSEPGGLWYEQYF
j_gene: TRBJ2-7
len: 15
abundance: NA
d_gene: TRBD2
v_gene: TRBV6-1

CDR3nt: TGTGCCAGCAGCCAAGGTCAGGTGCGCACCGGGGAGCTGTTTTTT
CDR3aa: CASSQGQVRTGELFF
j_gene: TRBJ2-2
len: 15
abundance: NA
d_gene: NA
v_gene: TRBV4-2

CDR3nt: TGTGCCAGCAGCCGGCTGCGGGGGGCGTCCAATGAGCAGTTCTTC
CDR3aa: CASSRLRGASNEQFF
j_gene: TRBJ2-1
len: 15
abundance: NA
d_gene: TRBD2
v_gene: TRBV11-2

CDR3nt: TGTGCCAGCATTTCCGGACAGGCCTACGAGCAGTACTTC
CDR3aa: CASISGQAYEQYF
j_gene: TRBJ2-7
len: 13
abundance: NA
d_gene: TRBD1
v_gene: TRBV6-1

CDR3nt: TGCGCCAGCAGCTTGGCGGACTTCAGGGGGCAGTTCTTC
CDR3aa: CASSLADFRGQFF
j_gene: TRBJ2-1
len: 13
abundance: NA
d_gene: NA
v_gene: TRBV5-1

CDR3nt: TGTGCCAGCAGTGGGGCCCGGGAGGAGACCCAGTACTTC
CDR3aa: CASSGAREETQYF
j_gene: TRBJ2-5
len: 13
abundance: NA
d_gene: NA
v_gene: TRBV6-1

CDR3nt: TGTGCCTGGAGTCCGCTAGCGGGGTTCGGGGAGCTGTTTTTT
CDR3aa: CAWSPLAGFGELFF
j_gene: TRBJ2-2
len: 14
abundance: NA
d_gene: TRBD2
v_gene: TRBV30

CDR3nt: TGTGCCAGCAGCAAGGGACAGGGGCAGGACACCATATATTTT
CDR3aa: CASSKGQGQDTIYF
j_gene: TRBJ1-3
len: 14
abundance: NA
d_gene: TRBD1
v_gene: TRBV7-9

CDR3nt: TGTGCCACCGAGGACAGGGCCAGCTATGGCTACACCTTC
CDR3aa: CATEDRASYGYTF
j_gene: TRBJ1-2
len: 13
abundance: NA
d_gene: TRBD1
v_gene: TRBV15

CDR3nt: TGTGCCAGCAGTTCTTTAGTGGGCTACAATGAGCAGTTCTTC
CDR3aa: CASSSLVGYNEQFF
j_gene: TRBJ2-1
len: 14
abundance: NA
d_gene: NA
v_gene: TRBV28

CDR3nt: TGTGCCAGCTCACCGGGACTAGGGAGCAATGAGCAGTTCTTC
CDR3aa: CASSPGLGSNEQFF
j_gene: TRBJ2-1
len: 14
abundance: NA
d_gene: TRBD2
v_gene: TRBV18

CDR3nt: TGTGCCAGCAGCTCAGACAGGGGCCAGGATGAGCAGTTCTTC
CDR3aa: CASSSDRGQDEQFF
j_gene: TRBJ2-1
len: 14
abundance: NA
d_gene: TRBD1
v_gene: TRBV5-8

CDR3nt: TGTGCCAGCAGCGTATCCAGGGGGCAGGAGCAGTACTTC
CDR3aa: CASSVSRGQEQYF
j_gene: TRBJ2-7
len: 13
abundance: few
d_gene: TRBD1
v_gene: TRBV7-9

CDR3nt: TGTGCCAGCTCACCACCGAGTAGCTCTGGAAACACCATATATTTT
CDR3aa: CASSPPSSSGNTIYF
j_gene: TRBJ1-3
len: 15
abundance: once
d_gene: NA
v_gene: TRBV18

CDR3nt: TGTGCCAGCAGTTTAGGCATGGGATTAAACTATGGCTACACCTTC
CDR3aa: CASSLGMGLNYGYTF
j_gene: TRBJ1-2
len: 15
abundance: NA
d_gene: NA
v_gene: TRBV28

CDR3nt: TGTGCCAGCAGTCCATTTTCTAGGACAGGGGTCGGGTCTGGAAACACCATATATTTT
CDR3aa: CASSPFSRTGVGSGNTIYF
j_gene: TRBJ1-3
len: 19
abundance: once
d_gene: TRBD1
v_gene: TRBV28

CDR3nt: TGTGCCAGCAGCTTAGTCGGGAGCACCGGGGAGCTGTTTTTT
CDR3aa: CASSLVGSTGELFF
j_gene: TRBJ2-2
len: 14
abundance: NA
d_gene: NA
v_gene: TRBV7-2

CDR3nt: TGTGCCAGCAGTCCTGATAGCGGGGGAGAGTACTTC
CDR3aa: CASSPDSGGEYF
j_gene: TRBJ2-7
len: 12
abundance: NA
d_gene: TRBD2
v_gene: TRBV28

CDR3nt: TGTGTCAGAAGCCTGGACGGGGCACAGAATACGCAGTATTTT
CDR3aa: CVRSLDGAQNTQYF
j_gene: TRBJ2-3
len: 14
abundance: NA
d_gene: NA
v_gene: TRBV7-5

CDR3nt: TGTGCCAGCAGTGACCAGGGAATGAACGCTGAAGCTTTCTTT
CDR3aa: CASSDQGMNAEAFF
j_gene: TRBJ1-1
len: 14
abundance: NA
d_gene: NA
v_gene: TRBV6-4

CDR3nt: TGTGCCAGCAGCGGCAGGGGTCTGAGCAATCAGCCCCAGCATTTT
CDR3aa: CASSGRGLSNQPQHF
j_gene: TRBJ1-5
len: 15
abundance: NA
d_gene: NA
v_gene: TRBV7-2

CDR3nt: TGTGCCAGCAGACATAACACAGATACGCAGTATTTT
CDR3aa: CASRHNTDTQYF
j_gene: TRBJ2-3
len: 12
abundance: NA
d_gene: NA
v_gene: TRBV6-6

CDR3nt: TGCGCCAGCAGTGAGGGGCCCTCCTACGAGCAGTACTTC
CDR3aa: CASSEGPSYEQYF
j_gene: TRBJ2-7
len: 13
abundance: NA
d_gene: NA
v_gene: TRBV10-2